This TCR beta chain appears in the sequencing data of a study of T cells after yellow fever vaccination. Study overall: Fractions containing few cells were prepared with SMART-Seq v4 Ultra Low Input.

TCRdb called the 5' RACE reads again in MiXCR, with one record for every CDR3 protein. The sample yields roughly 330,000 distinct CDR3 sequences, around 3.9% seen once. This clonotype was detected many times. Its antigen is not known. The CDR3 sequence is 13 residues long. In germline, CDR1 is SGHRS, CDR2 YFSETQ. The V end was cut by 1 base, the J end by 6 bases, with 9 bases between. Study outcomes and limitations: Faster peaking, at day 5 versus 15, marked a secondary response that was weaker.

This receptor was obtained from a man aged 18 to 35 who received the YFV17D yellow fever vaccine. The sample consisted of PBMCs, taken 5 days after the yellow fever booster vaccination. V is TRBV5-1 and J is TRBJ2-3, with a weak D call TRBD1 (6 bases). In DNA, the CDR3 is TGCGCCAGCAGCTTGCACAGGGTGGATACGCAGTATTTT. It is translated as CASSLHRVDTQYF.